The present TCR beta chain was sequenced within a study of cytomegalovirus exposure and HLA in healthy donors. Overall study context: Of the donors genotyped, 398 in all, about 80% fell in the Caucasian-associated ancestry cluster. The study's findings and limits: Later on, an analysis found that several of the most significant clusters appeared to be linked to common viral pathogens, which included parvovirus B19. A later analysis linked a missense variant in DCLRE1C to the trimming of TCR beta V and J genes.

Worth noting for this clone: Its antigen is undetermined.

The PCR had 60 Vbeta and 13 Jbeta primers. TCRdb keeps only in-frame clones here, not all; method: immunoSEQ multiplex PCR. The data hold roughly 190,000 clones, with around 86% observed a single time. Trimming cost V 3 bases and J 3 bases, with 12 bases left between them. CDR3 length: 14 amino acids. Per germline, CDR1 MNHNS and CDR2 SASEGT. This TCR was recovered from a woman aged 18-29 years in good health and CMV-seronegative. Input material: PBMCs. The chain recombines TRBV6-1 with TRBJ2-7; D may be TRBD1 (6 bases). This chain's CDR3 is CASSDPDRFYEQYF. The CDR3 DNA is TGTGCCAGCAGTGACCCAGACAGGTTCTACGAGCAGTACTTC.